The 23 T cell receptor beta chains below were found in one sample sequenced in a study of early T cells in non-severe SARS-CoV-2 infection. TCRdb called the 5' RACE reads again in MiXCR, with one record for every CDR3 protein. The sample has 45,000 to 70,000 distinct CDR3 sequences; 9.5% to 13% are singletons. The sequenced sample was whole blood. The receptors come from an adult who was a healthcare worker with PCR-confirmed SARS-CoV-2 infection or an uninfected control (not recorded which).

This clonotype was observed a few times. V usage is TRBV9 and J usage is TRBJ2-1; TRBD2 might be the D (6 bases). The V gene lost 3 bases and the J gene lost 8 bases, with 12 bases spanning the gap. Germline V CDR1 and CDR2: SGDLS, YYNGEE. This CDR3 comprises 13 residues. The CDR3 loop is CASSARGGDEQFF. The CDR3, as DNA: TGTGCCAGCAGCGCTAGGGGAGGAGATGAGCAGTTCTTC.

The chain employs TRBV4-1 and TRBJ1-4, with 8 bases aligning to TRBD1. The length of the CDR3 is 16 residues. Per germline, CDR1 MGHRA and CDR2 YSYEKL. V dropped 3 bases and J dropped 12; count of bases not matched to a gene: 15. The CDR3 nucleotides read TGCGCCAGCAGCCACATCCCGGGACAGGCAGGCAGTGAACTGTTTTTT. Translated: CASSHIPGQAGSELFF.

The chain links TRBV20-1 to TRBJ1-2, with D perhaps matching TRBD1 (5 bases). The CDR3 loop spans 11 amino acids. The ends were cut back, 4 bases at V and 6 bases at J, with 9 bases in the middle. Germline V gives CDR1 DFQATT, CDR2 SNEGSKA (reference sequence). In DNA, the CDR3 is TGCAGTGCTATAGGGACCCATGGCTACACCTTC. Translated: CSAIGTHGYTF.

DNA of the CDR3: TGCGCCAGCAGCTTGGATGCAGGGGCGGCAACTAATGAAAAACTGTTTTTT. Its translation is CASSLDAGAATNEKLFF. The chain employs TRBV5-1 and TRBJ1-4, with D possibly being TRBD1 (6 bases). V was shortened by 0 bases and J by 0 bases, with 12 bases between the two germline ends. CDR3 length: 17 amino acids. Germline CDR1 reads SGHRS; CDR2 reads YFSETQ. The full variable domain, rest sourced from reference TRBV5-1 and TRBJ1-4, is KAGVTQTPRYLIKTRGQQVTLSCSPISGHRSVSWYQQTPGQGLQFLFEYFSETQRNKGNFPGRFSGRQFSNSRSEMNVSTLELGDSALYLCASSLDAGAATNEKLFFGSGTQLSVL.

With regard to this clonotype: This could be a read error, since a much larger clone is one nucleotide away. The chain is built from TRBV6-6 and TRBJ1-6; no firm D call. Germline values: CDR1 MNHNY, CDR2 SVGAGI (reference sequence). CDR3 length: 14 residues. The CDR3 sequence: CASSYAERNSLLHF. The CDR3 DNA sequence: TGTGCCAGCAGTTACGCAGAAAGGAATTCACTCCTCCACTTT.

This clonotype came up many times. The genes are TRBV24-1 and TRBJ2-1; D not resolved. The germline CDR1 and CDR2 sequences are KGHDR and SFDVKD. The CDR3 is 14 residues long. The ends were cut back, 5 bases at V and 9 bases at J, with 16 bases in the middle. CDR3 DNA sequence: TGTGCCACCAGTGCGACCGCCGAAAGTAGTGAGCAGTTCTTC. It codes for CATSATAESSEQFF.

This clonotype was seen more than once but under ten times. The chain couples TRBV11-1 to TRBJ1-2; D is unclear. The CDR3 runs 16 residues. V was clipped by 1 base and J by 2 bases, with 14 bases between them. Germline V CDR1 and CDR2: SGHAT, FQDESV (reference sequence). The CDR3 DNA follows: TGTGCCAGCAGCTTAGAAGGAGCCAGGCGGAACTATGGCTACACCTTC. This translates into CASSLEGARRNYGYTF.

V is TRBV7-9 and J is TRBJ1-1; D gene ambiguous. The CDR3 loop spans 16 amino acids. The V and J ends lost 1 base and 4 bases respectively, with 16 bases between them. The germline gives CDR1 SEHNR, CDR2 FQNEAQ (reference sequence). This chain's CDR3 is CASSLGFRARGTEAFF. CDR3 in DNA: TGTGCCAGCAGCTTAGGTTTCCGGGCGCGGGGCACTGAAGCTTTCTTT.

This clonotype was detected only a few times. The germline gene is not matched at one end of the junction; a read error may be the cause. V gene TRBV20-1 combines with J gene TRBJ1-1; 9 bases are shared with TRBD1. CDR1 DFQATT and CDR2 SNEGSKA come from the germline V gene (reference sequence). The length of the CDR3 is 14 residues. The CDR3 DNA sequence: TGCAGGGCTATCAAGACAGGGGGGGCCACTGAAGCTTTCTTT. This encodes CRAIKTGGATEAFF.

This clonotype has a handful of counts. This chain joins TRBV6-2 or TRBV6-3 and TRBJ2-7; 12 bases map to TRBD2. The germline CDR1 and CDR2 sequences are MNHEY and SVGEGT. There are 16 residues in the CDR3. The junction had 9 bases not matched to a gene; V was cut back by 7 bases and J by 2 bases. The CDR3 DNA reads as TGTGCCAGCATCTTTACACTAGCGGGAGGCCCCTACGAGCAGTACTTC. Residues: CASIFTLAGGPYEQYF.

This clonotype was seen a few times. The genes are TRBV6-5 and TRBJ1-2; perhaps TRBD1 as D (6 bases). Germline-derived CDR1 and CDR2 are MNHEY and SVGAGI. This CDR3 has 14 amino acids. V lost 0 bases to trimming and J lost 6 bases, with 11 bases between them. As DNA, the CDR3 is TGTGCCAGCAGTTACTCCGGCCAGGGGAATGGCTACACCTTC. It specifies CASSYSGQGNGYTF.

This clonotype occurred many times. The gene calls are TRBV20-1 and TRBJ2-7, with D perhaps matching TRBD1 (5 bases). The CDR3 extends over 15 amino acids. Germline CDR1 is DFQATT and CDR2 is SNEGSKA (reference sequence). V lost 1 base to trimming and J lost 5 bases, with 18 bases between them. The CDR3 coding sequence is TGCAGTGCTAGAGTCGGCGCCCTGGCAGGGAACGAGCAGTACTTC. Amino acid sequence: CSARVGALAGNEQYF.

With regard to this clonotype: An end of the junction does not agree with germline; a read error may underlie this. The DNA of the CDR3 is TGTGCCAGCAGCTCTGGACTAGCGGGAGGGCCTTCCAATGCCTTC. It is translated as CASSSGLAGGPSNAF. The rearrangement uses TRBV5-4 and TRBJ2-5; TRBD2 matches at 15 bases. The germline gives CDR1 SGHNT, CDR2 YYREEE (reference sequence). The CDR3 loop spans 15 amino acids.

This clonotype showed up just a few times. The chain employs TRBV5-4 and TRBJ2-7, with D perhaps assigned TRBD1 or TRBD2 (6 bases each). Germline CDR1 reads SGHNT; CDR2 reads YYREEE (reference sequence). V was cut by 2 bases and J by 0 bases, with 12 bases left in between. This CDR3 spans 15 amino acids. The CDR3 sequence is CASSFGGQGSYEQYF. The CDR3 DNA reads TGTGCCAGCAGCTTTGGGGGGCAGGGCTCCTACGAGCAGTACTTC.

This clonotype has more than one count but fewer than ten. The chain has TRBV29-1 and TRBJ2-7, with D maybe TRBD1 (5 bases). Looked up from germline, CDR1 is SQVTM and CDR2 is ANQGSEA. This CDR3 spans 11 amino acids. Trimming took 1 base from V and 9 from J, leaving 10 bases between them. DNA for the CDR3: TGCAGCGTTGAAGGCCTGCAGGGGCAGTACTTC. Its protein is CSVEGLQGQYF.

This clonotype was observed a handful of times. The V call is TRBV6-5, the J call TRBJ2-2; a weak D match, TRBD1 (5 bases). From germline, CDR1 is MNHEY and CDR2 SVGAGI. The length of the CDR3 is 16 residues. Trimming shortened V by 0 bases and J by 5 bases, and 13 bases separated the two germline ends. The CDR3 is CASSYSGARKTGELFF. The CDR3, as DNA: TGTGCCAGCAGTTACTCAGGGGCGCGTAAGACCGGGGAGCTGTTTTTT.

This clonotype was counted only a few times. V usage is TRBV7-2 and J usage is TRBJ1-2; the D is unclear. The germline V gene encodes CDR1 SGHTA and CDR2 FQGNSA. The CDR3 covers 15 residues. V was pared by 3 bases and J by 4 bases, with 15 bases between. The CDR3 DNA reads TGTGCCAGCAGCTTTGTAACGGCGCAGGTCTATGGCTACACCTTC. Its translation: CASSFVTAQVYGYTF.

The rearrangement joins TRBV10-3 to TRBJ2-1; 9 nucleotides match TRBD1. V trimming: 0 bases; J trimming: 6 bases; junction bases outside the gene matches: 3. Germline assignment: CDR1 ENHRY and CDR2 SYGVKD. The CDR3 is 15 amino acids. For the CDR3, the DNA is TGTGCCATCAGTGAGTCGAACAGGGGGCTCAATGAGCAGTTCTTC. Its translation: CAISESNRGLNEQFF.

This chain connects TRBV7-9 to TRBJ1-1; 7 nucleotides agree with TRBD1. Germline V gene data show CDR1 as SEHNR and CDR2 as FQNEAQ (reference sequence). After removal of 0 bases from V and 3 bases from J, the junction contained 4 bases not matched to a gene. The CDR3 sequence is 15 residues long. This CDR3 is CASSLADRTDTEAFF. Written as DNA, the CDR3 is TGTGCCAGCAGCTTAGCGGACAGGACAGACACTGAAGCTTTCTTT.

In this sample, this clonotype turned up a few times. The chain links TRBV7-9 to TRBJ2-7, with TRBD1 matching over 9 bases. The CDR3 extends over 15 amino acids. Germline-derived CDR1 and CDR2 are SEHNR and FQNEAQ (reference sequence). Trimming cost V 5 bases and J 7 bases; bases outside gene matches: 12. The CDR3 DNA reads as TGTGCCAGCAGCCTACAGGGGGCGAATAAAGGGGAGCAGTACTTC. It translates to CASSLQGANKGEQYF.

This clonotype was found many times. The genes are TRBV30 and TRBJ2-3; D unresolved. The length of the CDR3 is 14 residues. V was pared by 3 bases and J by 0 bases, with 10 bases between. CDR1 GTSNPN and CDR2 SVGIG come from the germline V gene (reference sequence). The DNA of the CDR3 is TGTGCCTGGAGCGGGCCTTCTAGCACAGATACGCAGTATTTT. It is translated as CAWSGPSSTDTQYF. Complete variable domain (other parts from reference TRBV30 and TRBJ2-3): SQTIHQWPATLVQPVGSPLSLECTVEGTSNPNLYWYRQAAGRGLQLLFYSVGIGQISSEVPQNLSASRPQDRQFILSSKKLLLSDSGFYLCAWSGPSSTDTQYFGPGTRLTVL.

This clonotype was detected only a few times. The chain couples TRBV5-1 to TRBJ2-7, with 8 positions matching TRBD2. V trimming: 0 bases; J trimming: 5 bases; junction bases outside the gene matches: 10. The CDR3 is 16 amino acids. Germline V gives CDR1 SGHRS, CDR2 YFSETQ. Here the CDR3 reads CASSLAARGGTHEQYF. CDR3 nucleotides: TGCGCCAGCAGCTTGGCCGCCCGGGGGGGCACCCACGAGCAGTACTTC.

This clonotype was seen repeatedly, ten times or more. The chain couples TRBV2 to TRBJ2-1; no clear D. Germline CDR1 reads SNHLY; CDR2 reads FYNNEI. CDR3 length: 13 residues. Trimming shortened V by 4 bases and J by 1 base, and 5 bases separated the two germline ends. CDR3 bases: TGTGCCAGCAGTGTAGATTCCTACAATGAGCAGTTCTTC. As protein: CASSVDSYNEQFF.